The 2 T cell receptor beta chains given below trace back to one sample, sequenced in a study of CD8+CD57+ T cells in acquired aplastic anemia. The study profiled TCR beta VDJ and CDR3 using genomic DNA as template. TCRdb analysed the reads with MiXCR anew, one entry per CDR3 protein. Among around 290,000 distinct CDR3 sequences listed, under 65% were seen once. The authors sequenced patients whose flow cytometry had shown CD8+CD57+ cell expansion. The sample comprised sorted CD4+, CD8+, or CD8+CD57+ T cells (not recorded which) from PBMCs. These receptors all stem from a human donor with aplastic anemia.

This clonotype was seen once. V and J are TRBV20-1 and TRBJ1-4; D is undetermined. The germline gives CDR1 DFQATT, CDR2 SNEGSKA (reference sequence). Trimming took off 3 bases at V and 8 bases at J, with 16 bases between the two ends. The CDR3 is 14 amino acids. CDR3 DNA sequence: TGCAGTGCTAGGAGTTCGCTTCGTGAAGAAAAACTGTTTTTT. Translated, it gives CSARSSLREEKLFF.

This clonotype has at least ten counts. The V call is TRBV3-1, the J call TRBJ2-7; 12 nucleotides align to TRBD2. There are 15 residues in the CDR3. V lost 2 bases, J lost 7 bases, and 6 bases stayed unmatched. The germline gives CDR1 LGHDT, CDR2 YNNKEL (reference sequence). This CDR3 is CASSQYPLAGGEQYF. DNA of the CDR3: TGTGCCAGCAGCCAATACCCTCTAGCGGGGGGGGAGCAGTACTTC.